This TCR beta chain originates from a study of blood T cell repertoires in COVID-19. As for the study in general: PBMCs, B-cell-depleted T cells, or T cells were the source of the cDNA or gDNA that made up the material.

With 2 bases removed from V and 7 bases from J, the gap between germline ends came to 12 bases. CDR1 MNHEY and CDR2 SVGAGI come from the germline V gene. CDR3 length: 14 residues. As handled by the study authors: Quantification of nucleated cells was approximated via reference gene primer amplification. Sequenced by immunoSEQ multiplex PCR; TCRdb stores in-frame clones only, minus some. D and trimming were read from the DNA, whereas the V and J calls and clone size are those reported in that table. The profile shows 100,000 to 150,000 clones, approximately 74% of them singletons. The sample comprised peripheral blood. The chain is built from TRBV6-5 and TRBJ1-5; D possibly corresponds to TRBD1 (5 bases). The TCR was taken from a woman between 65 and 79 years old with acute or convalescent COVID-19. CDR3 nucleotide sequence: TGTGCCAGCAGTTACGGCAGGGATGGGCAGCCCCAGCATTTT. As protein: CASSYGRDGQPQHF.